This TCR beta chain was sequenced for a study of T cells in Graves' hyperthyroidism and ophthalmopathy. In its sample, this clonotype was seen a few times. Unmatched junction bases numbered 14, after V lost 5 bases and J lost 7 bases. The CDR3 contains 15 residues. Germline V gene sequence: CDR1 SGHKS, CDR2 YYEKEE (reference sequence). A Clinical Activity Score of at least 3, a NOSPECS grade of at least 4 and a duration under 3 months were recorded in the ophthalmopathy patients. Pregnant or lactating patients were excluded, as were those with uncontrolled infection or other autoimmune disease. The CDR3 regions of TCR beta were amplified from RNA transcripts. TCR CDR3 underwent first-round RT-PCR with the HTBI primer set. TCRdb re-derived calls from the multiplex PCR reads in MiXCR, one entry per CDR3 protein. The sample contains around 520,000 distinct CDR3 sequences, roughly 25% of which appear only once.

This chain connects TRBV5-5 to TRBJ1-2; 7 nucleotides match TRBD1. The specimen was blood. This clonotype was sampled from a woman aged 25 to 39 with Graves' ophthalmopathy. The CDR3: CASSSTGQVGGGYTF. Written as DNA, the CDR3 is TGTGCCAGCAGTTCAACCGGACAGGTTGGGGGTGGCTACACCTTC.